Presented here are 6 T cell receptor beta chains from one specimen sequenced in a study of blood T cell repertoires in COVID-19. Profiling relied on immunoSEQ multiplex PCR, and the TCRdb table lists in-frame clones only, not all of them. The data show roughly 250,000 clones, 88% seen once. Sequenced: peripheral blood. The receptors come from a woman aged 40 to 49 who had recovered from COVID-19.

This clone was seen only a few times. This chain links TRBV9 with TRBJ2-1; TRBD1 agrees at 7 bases. The germline V gene has CDR1 SGDLS and CDR2 YYNGEE. Trimming removed 0 bases from V and 2 bases from J; junction bases left unmatched: 2. This CDR3 contains 15 residues. The CDR3 bases are TGTGCCAGCAGCGTAGCTGGGACAGCCTACAATGAGCAGTTCTTC. Translation: CASSVAGTAYNEQFF.

The V call is TRBV27, the J call TRBJ2-7; 7 nucleotides agree with TRBD1. Germline V lookup: CDR1 MNHEY, CDR2 SMNVEV (reference sequence). CDR3 length: 16 residues. V dropped 4 bases and J dropped 1; count of bases not matched to a gene: 10. The CDR3 DNA is TGTGCCAGCAGTTCCCCGACAGGGAATCCATCCTACGAGCAGTACTTC. It translates to CASSSPTGNPSYEQYF.

V usage is TRBV27 and J usage is TRBJ2-7; 9 bases align to TRBD2. CDR1 and CDR2 (germline): MNHEY, SMNVEV (reference sequence). This CDR3 has 15 amino acids. V dropped 0 bases and J dropped 6; count of bases not matched to a gene: 6. The CDR3 region has the DNA TGTGCCAGCAGTTTATCGACTAGCGGAGGTCGCGAGCAGTACTTC. Translating it yields CASSLSTSGGREQYF.

This clone was detected only a few times. The chain is built from TRBV19 and TRBJ2-7; 8 nucleotides agree with TRBD2. The CDR3 is 14 amino acids. Germline V gene data show CDR1 as LNHDA and CDR2 as SQIVND (reference sequence). J lost 3 bases, V lost 4 bases, and 5 bases had no gene match. The CDR3 DNA sequence: TGTGCCAGTAGTACCGGGACTAGGAACTACGAGCAGTACTTC. This encodes CASSTGTRNYEQYF.

This chain uses TRBV5-4 with TRBJ2-5, with TRBD2 matching over 7 bases. CDR3 length equals 16 residues. The V segment lost 4 bases and the J segment 5 bases; nucleotides outside the gene matches: 14. Germline loops: CDR1 SGHNT, CDR2 YYREEE (reference sequence). CDR3 residues: CASSLNPLGGWETQYF. DNA of the CDR3: TGTGCCAGCAGCCTCAACCCACTCGGGGGGTGGGAGACCCAGTACTTC.

The chain links TRBV19 to TRBJ2-1, with 8 bases that match TRBD2. Looked up from germline, CDR1 is LNHDA and CDR2 is SQIVND (reference sequence). The CDR3 is made up of 15 amino acids. The V and J ends lost 3 bases and 5 bases, in that order; junction bases with no gene match: 6. The DNA of the CDR3 is TGTGCCAGTAGTATTGGGACTAGGGAAAACAATGAGCAGTTCTTC. Protein product: CASSIGTRENNEQFF.